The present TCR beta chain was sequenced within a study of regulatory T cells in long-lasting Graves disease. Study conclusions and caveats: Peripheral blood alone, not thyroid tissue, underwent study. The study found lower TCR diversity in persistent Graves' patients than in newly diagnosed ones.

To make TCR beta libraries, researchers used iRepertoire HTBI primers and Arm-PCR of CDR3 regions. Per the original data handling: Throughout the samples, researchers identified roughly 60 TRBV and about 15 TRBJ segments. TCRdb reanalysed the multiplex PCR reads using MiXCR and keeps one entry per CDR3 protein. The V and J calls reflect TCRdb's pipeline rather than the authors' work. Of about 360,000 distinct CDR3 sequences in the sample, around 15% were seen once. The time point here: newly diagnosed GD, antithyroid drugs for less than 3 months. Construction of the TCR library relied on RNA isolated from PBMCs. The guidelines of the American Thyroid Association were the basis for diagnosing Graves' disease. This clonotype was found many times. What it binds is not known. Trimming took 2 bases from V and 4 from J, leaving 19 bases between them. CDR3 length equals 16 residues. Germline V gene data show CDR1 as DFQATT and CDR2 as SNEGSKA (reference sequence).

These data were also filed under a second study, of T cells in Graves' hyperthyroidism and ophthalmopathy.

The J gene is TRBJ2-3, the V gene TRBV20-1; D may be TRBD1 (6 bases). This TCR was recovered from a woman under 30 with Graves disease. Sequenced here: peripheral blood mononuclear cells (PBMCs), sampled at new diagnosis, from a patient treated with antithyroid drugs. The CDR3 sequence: CSARHYGDRYPDTQYF. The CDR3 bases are TGCAGTGCTAGACATTACGGAGACAGGTACCCAGATACGCAGTATTTT.